This is a list of T cell receptor beta chains from one sample in a study of cytomegalovirus exposure and HLA in healthy donors. The repertoire was sequenced with immunoSEQ multiplex PCR; TCRdb's copy has only in-frame clones and lacks some. The sample gives 130,000 to 150,000 clones, over 60% of which show up once; approximately 6.2% is in the top ten. The material sequenced was PBMCs. The receptors originated from a man between 40 and 49 years old in good health and CMV-seropositive. Each CDR3 is given with its conserved first and last residue. Each record gives: V gene, clone size, CDR3 length, D gene, CDR3 protein. The D gene is left open where the match is weak. Size is stated for part of the rows, as once, few or many counts, or as a class when the clone is expanded.

V gene: TRBV15; clone size: .; CDR3 length: 15; D gene: .; CDR3 protein: CATSRVLGQSYEQYF
V gene: TRBV4-2; clone size: .; CDR3 length: 15; D gene: .; CDR3 protein: CASSQAQGVGNEQYF
V gene: TRBV19; clone size: .; CDR3 length: 19; D gene: .; CDR3 protein: CASSIRAIGGPSGANVLTF
V gene: TRBV29-1; clone size: few; CDR3 length: 13; D gene: .; CDR3 protein: CSVGITVSDEQYF
V gene: TRBV4-1; clone size: .; CDR3 length: 18; D gene: .; CDR3 protein: CASSQGSAGSSGANVLTF
V gene: TRBV7-9; clone size: .; CDR3 length: 16; D gene: TRBD2; CDR3 protein: CASRGTGTSGNNEQFF
V gene: TRBV25-1; clone size: once; CDR3 length: 13; D gene: .; CDR3 protein: CARNSPGANTIYF
V gene: TRBV5-6; clone size: .; CDR3 length: 15; D gene: TRBD1; CDR3 protein: CASSHGTGEIYEQYF
V gene: TRBV4-3; clone size: .; CDR3 length: 16; D gene: TRBD1; CDR3 protein: CASSLTAGTGGTEAFF
V gene: TRBV30; clone size: .; CDR3 length: 11; D gene: .; CDR3 protein: CAWAGGGGYTF
V gene: TRBV2; clone size: .; CDR3 length: 15; D gene: .; CDR3 protein: CASSAAGGSYNEQFF
V gene: TRBV5-1; clone size: .; CDR3 length: 15; D gene: .; CDR3 protein: CASSLNPKATDTQYF
V gene: TRBV11-2; clone size: once; CDR3 length: 13; D gene: .; CDR3 protein: CASSLVSSYEQYF